These 13 T cell receptor beta chains were sequenced from one sample in a study of T cells in Graves' hyperthyroidism and ophthalmopathy. Amplification targeted TCR beta CDR3 regions from RNA transcripts. First-round RT-PCR of the TCR CDR3 relied on the HTBI primer set. TCRdb fed the multiplex PCR reads into MiXCR, producing one record per CDR3 protein. Here the sample spans 400,000 to 550,000 distinct CDR3 sequences, around 24% being singletons. The source material was blood. These receptors all come from a woman under 40 with Graves' ophthalmopathy.

The chain joins TRBV6-1 to TRBJ1-5; the D is unclear. The CDR3 has 18 residues. Germline assignment: CDR1 MNHNS and CDR2 SASEGT. V lost 0 bases, J lost 1 base, and 16 bases lay in between. CDR3 residues: CASSEARRGVRSNQPQHF. In nucleotides, the CDR3 is TGTGCCAGCAGTGAAGCGCGGAGAGGCGTTAGGAGCAATCAGCCCCAGCATTTT.

The chain is built from TRBV18 and TRBJ1-1; no clear D gene. The CDR3 is 13 amino acids. Trimming pared 8 bases from V and 2 bases from J, leaving 12 bases between. Germline assignment: CDR1 KGHSH and CDR2 LQKENI. In DNA, the CDR3 is TGTGCCAGCCTCCCCACGGAAAACACTGAAGCTTTCTTT. This translates into CASLPTENTEAFF.

At least ten counts were recorded for this clonotype. J is TRBJ2-7 and V is TRBV7-2; 10 positions match TRBD2. The V gene end was trimmed by 1 base and the J gene end by 3 bases; junction bases not matched to a gene: 9. Looked up from germline, CDR1 is SGHTA and CDR2 is FQGNSA. The CDR3 consists of 17 residues. CDR3 coding DNA: TGTGCCAGCAGCTTAGGGCCATCTAGCGGGGGAGTCTACGAGCAGTACTTC. This gives the protein CASSLGPSSGGVYEQYF. Filled out from reference TRBV7-2 and TRBJ2-7, the complete variable domain reads GAGVSQSPSNKVTEKGKDVELRCDPISGHTALYWYRQSLGQGLEFLIYFQGNSAPDKSGLPSDRFSAERTGGSVSTLTIQRTQQEDSAVYLCASSLGPSSGGVYEQYFGPGTRLTVT.

The chain recombines TRBV6-5 with TRBJ1-1, with 9 bases that match TRBD1. The CDR3 runs 15 residues. Germline V gene lookup returns CDR1 MNHEY and CDR2 SVGAGI. With 4 bases clipped from V and 7 bases from J, the junction kept 10 bases outside the gene matches. The CDR3 coding sequence is TGTGCCAGCAGTTTCCGGGACAGGGTAAGCGGTGAAGCTTTCTTT. It codes for CASSFRDRVSGEAFF.

The chain links TRBV27 to TRBJ1-1; D is possibly TRBD1 (5 bases). Per the germline V gene, CDR1 is MNHEY and CDR2 is SMNVEV (reference sequence). The germline V and J ends were trimmed by 4 bases and 3 bases, with 15 bases remaining between them. The CDR3 sequence is 15 residues long. The DNA for the CDR3 is TGTGCCAGCAGTTCTGGGACGGGAGGGGACACTGAAGCTTTCTTT. Protein sequence: CASSSGTGGDTEAFF.

This sequence joins TRBV12-3 or TRBV12-4 and TRBJ1-5; D remains ambiguous. The ends were cut back, 8 bases at V and 0 bases at J, with 14 bases in the middle. The CDR3 has 15 residues. The CDR3 coding sequence is TGTGCCAGCGCCCCGGGAGAAAATAGCAATCAGCCCCAGCATTTT. Amino acids: CASAPGENSNQPQHF.

This clonotype was observed many times. The chain employs TRBV4-1 and TRBJ2-7, with D possibly being TRBD2 (5 bases). CDR3 size: 14 residues. Germline V gives CDR1 MGHRA, CDR2 YSYEKL. V lost 3 bases and J lost 4, with 13 bases in between. Here the CDR3 reads CASSQGEGLYEQYF. CDR3 in DNA: TGCGCCAGCAGCCAGGGTGAGGGCCTTTACGAGCAGTACTTC.

Ten or more counts support this clonotype. This rearrangement joins TRBV18 to TRBJ1-1; no reliable D call. Looked up from germline, CDR1 is KGHSH and CDR2 is LQKENI. This CDR3 has 13 residues. V was shortened by 3 bases and J by 5 bases, with 10 bases between the two germline ends. As DNA, the CDR3 is TGTGCCAGCTCACCCGTCGAGGGAACTGAAGCTTTCTTT. Its protein product is CASSPVEGTEAFF. Together with reference TRBV18 and TRBJ1-1, the CDR3 gives the full variable domain: NAGVMQNPRHLVRRRGQEARLRCSPMKGHSHVYWYRQLPEEGLKFMVYLQKENIIDESGMPKERFSAEFPKEGPSILRIQQVVRGDSAAYFCASSPVEGTEAFFGQGTRLTVV.

The sample holds many counts of this clonotype. The V gene is TRBV24-1, the J gene TRBJ2-6; D remains ambiguous. CDR3 size: 13 residues. Between the trimmed V and J ends, which lost 7 bases and 1 base, there was a span of 4 bases. Germline CDR1 and CDR2: KGHDR and SFDVKD. As DNA, the CDR3 is TGTGCCACCAGGGGATCTGGGGCCAACGTCCTGACTTTC. Amino acid sequence: CATRGSGANVLTF.

This clonotype appeared many times. The CDR3 sequence is CAISDDREALGYTF. CDR3 coding DNA: TGTGCCATCAGTGACGACAGGGAGGCTCTTGGCTACACCTTC. The V call is TRBV10-3, the J call TRBJ1-2; 7 bases fit TRBD1. Trimming removed 3 bases from V and 7 bases from J; junction bases left unmatched: 8. The CDR3 is 14 amino acids. Germline CDR1 ENHRY, CDR2 SYGVKD.

This clonotype was counted at least ten times. The chain uses TRBV6-1 and TRBJ1-1, with 7 bases identical to TRBD1. CDR1 and CDR2 from the germline V gene are MNHNS and SASEGT. This CDR3 comprises 14 residues. V lost 2 bases, J lost 5 bases, and 5 bases stayed unmatched. CDR3 loop: CASSEQGGTTEAFF. The CDR3 DNA reads as TGTGCCAGCAGTGAACAGGGGGGGACAACTGAAGCTTTCTTT.

Regarding this clonotype: One end of the junction fails to match germline, which may point to a read error. The CDR3 DNA is TGTGCCAGCAAAAACGATCGACGGAACACTGAAGCTTCCTTT. Protein product: CASKNDRRNTEASF. V gene TRBV2 combines with J gene TRBJ1-1; D ambiguous. CDR3 length equals 14 residues. Per germline, CDR1 SNHLY and CDR2 FYNNEI. Variable domain in full (rest from reference TRBV2 and TRBJ1-1): EPEVTQTPSHQVTQMGQEVILRCVPISNHLYFYWYRQILGQKVEFLVSFYNNEISEKSEIFDDQFSVERPDGSNFTLKIRSTKLEDSAMYFCASKNDRRNTEASFGQGTRLTVV.

The gene calls are TRBV6-4 and TRBJ1-5; D gene ambiguous. Trimming pared 6 bases from V and 5 bases from J, leaving 11 bases between. The CDR3 runs 13 residues. Germline CDR1 reads MRHNA; CDR2 reads SNTAGT. The CDR3 bases are TGTGCCAGCAGCACAAATCGGGATCAGCCCCAGCATTTT. Amino acids: CASSTNRDQPQHF.